Sequencing of this T cell receptor beta chain was carried out in a study of T cells after yellow fever vaccination (dated by TCRdb to the late 2010s). For the study in its entirety: Libraries from fractions with low cell numbers were prepared with the SMART-Seq v4 Ultra Low Input RNA kit. Bulk TCR alpha and beta repertoires were sequenced longitudinally to track T-cell clones before and after primary and booster YFV17D yellow fever vaccination. Two healthy male donors, one aged 18 to 30 and one aged 30 to 40 years, made up the cohort. Bulk PBMC replicates and cell subsets were isolated from blood drawn at multiple timepoints before and after both primary and secondary immunization.

This specimen's treatment or condition label, interpreted: live attenuated yellow fever vaccine strain. At each blood-draw timepoint, two biological replicates of bulk PBMCs were obtained. A standard Ficoll-Paque protocol was used to isolate PBMCs from peripheral blood. TriZol was used to extract RNA from bulk PBMCs, CD4 and CD8 fractions, and dextramer-positive and dextramer-negative fractions. According to the germline V gene, CDR1 reads SGHDN and CDR2 reads FVKESK. The CDR3 sequence holds 15 residues, the cysteine and phenylalanine included. The read is trimmed to its CDR3 DNA, 45 bases read in frame from base 1. V was cut back by 3 bases and J by 1 base, leaving a gap of 13 bases between them. What the research found in general, with its limitations: Computational filtering was required because FACS-sorted repertoires could contain abundant contaminating clonotypes from the bulk population. A small share of clonotypes was detected in both CD4 and CD8 compartments, with the overlap likely arising from convergent recombination. Most clones expanded after primary vaccination (around 97% of CD4 and over 80% of CD8) were re-detected after the booster, suggesting that broad memory maintenance occurred. Compared with the primary T-cell response, the secondary T-cell response was faster but weaker, reaching its peak on day 5 rather than on day 15. The study included only two donors, which limits how far the findings can be generalized.

TCR cDNA was synthesized by 5'RACE template switching, through which a universal primer site and unique molecular identifiers were introduced. Priming for cDNA synthesis came from both the TCR alpha and TCR beta constant segments. Library amplification used two PCR steps, and the second PCR step added sample barcodes and sequencing adapters. Sequencing of the libraries was done on either Illumina HiSeq 2500 (2x100 bp) or NovaSeq (2x150 bp). On the authors' methods: MIGEC handled demultiplexing of reads and collapsing into UMI consensus sequences, while MiXCR performed V(D)J alignment. Using edgeR on replicate PBMC samples, clonotypes were called vaccine-responding if FDR was below 0.01 and the log2 fold change was above 5 up to day 15. Each bulk clonotype was labeled CD4 or CD8 based on which sequenced repertoire, CD4 or CD8, contained the clonotype at higher abundance. TCRdb applied fastp at Q25 and MiXCR to the public reads, then kept only in-frame beta chains. Identical CDR3 protein sequences are pooled into one entry, listed with their most common genes and DNA. TCRdb's processing, not the study's, gives the V and J calls here. The sample has 450,000 to 650,000 distinct CDR3 sequences on record, less than 15% of them singletons. The ten most abundant clones make up roughly 13% of the sample.

This clonotype has just a few counts. Its antigen specificity is not known. No qualities accompany the bases; no much larger clone lies one base away. Recombination joined TRBV14 with TRBJ2-7; perhaps TRBD2 is the D gene, with 5 bases matching. The sample consisted of PBMCs, taken on the day of the yellow fever booster vaccination. This TCR was sampled from a man aged 30 to 45 who received the YFV17D yellow fever vaccine. The bases are TGTGCCAGCAGCCAGAGAGCGGATCTATCCTACGAGCAGTACTTC. Its protein product is CASSQRADLSYEQYF.